This TCR beta chain was observed in a study of blood T cell repertoires in COVID-19 (dated by TCRdb to about 2020). Regarding the complete study: Samples covering the acute and convalescent phases of COVID-19 were provided by collaborators in the United States, Italy and Spain. The prospective study material was composed of cDNA or gDNA derived from T cells, B-cell-depleted T cells, or PBMCs. Subjects who had been exposed to COVID-19, were actively infected with it, or had recovered from it provided the deeply sampled blood TCRbeta repertoires that made up the dataset. Where HLA class I and class II types were available, the types were taken from metadata supplied by the sample provider, not from assay-based typing. The sample metadata nearly always contained a de-identified subject ID, COVID-19 status, age in years and sex. Samples came from the ongoing ImmuneRACE study (first 160 participants) plus 1,254 subjects from 6 global collaborators. The repertoires were released in a freely available public database meant as a resource for research on the immune response to SARS-CoV-2.

Participants in the prospective study were aged roughly 18 to 95 years, lived in over 20 United States geographic areas, and enrolled through a virtual design. In the prospective study, cohorts were assigned on the basis of participant-reported clinical history obtained from a screening survey and a study questionnaire. Mobile phlebotomists in the prospective study collected whole blood, serum and a nasopharyngeal or oropharyngeal swab from every participant. Participants in the prospective study had the option to provide additional blood draws and questionnaires over a roughly two-month period. Blood samples from the prospective study were shipped frozen or at room temperature prior to DNA extraction. TCRbeta CDR3 regions were amplified from genomic DNA by means of the immunoSEQ Assay, a bias-controlled multiplex PCR. In the original analysis: The number of nucleated cells in each sample was estimated from the amplification of reference gene primers within the assay. To quantify the absolute abundance of each unique TCRbeta CDR3 rearrangement, sequence reads were collapsed and filtered. For each sample, productive Simpson clonality was calculated as the square root of Simpson's diversity index over productive rearrangements. TCRdb mirrors the immuneACCESS table, restricted to in-frame sequences. Some clones are absent from its copies; in checked studies, under half trace to an unresolved V gene, and the reason for the others is unknown. V and J calls and clone size are those listed in that table; D and trimming were worked out from the DNA. For this sample the table gives roughly 240,000 clones, of which 75% to 85% were detected only once. 9.1% of the sample lies in the top ten.

For this clone: The target of this receptor is not known. No base-level quality is on record; no much larger clone is a single base apart.

V lost 0 bases and J lost 10 bases; the stretch between them is 10 bases long. For CDR1 and CDR2, the germline V gene (reference sequence) lists GTSNPN and SVGIG. The CDR3 covers 13 residues, taking in both the cysteine and the phenylalanine. The sequence is cut down to CDR3 DNA, 39 bases in frame from base 1. Broader findings and caveats from the paper: The quantity of clinical and demographic metadata differed by source and by participant and was supplied without curation.

Sequencing was performed on PBMCs or T cells enriched from blood (not recorded which). The TCR originated in a woman between 45 and 60 years old with acute COVID-19. The sequence joins TRBV30 to TRBJ1-6, and possibly TRBD1, on 5 matching bases. The CDR3 amino acid sequence is: CAWSVGGDSPLHF. The DNA sequence is as follows: TGTGCCTGGAGTGTGGGAGGGGACTCACCCCTCCACTTT. Reference TRBV30 and TRBJ1-6 genes cover what lies past the CDR3, so the full variable domain is SQTIHQWPATLVQPVGSPLSLECTVEGTSNPNLYWYRQAAGRGLQLLFYSVGIGQISSEVPQNLSASRPQDRQFILSSKKLLLSDSGFYLCAWSVGGDSPLHFGNGTRLTVT.